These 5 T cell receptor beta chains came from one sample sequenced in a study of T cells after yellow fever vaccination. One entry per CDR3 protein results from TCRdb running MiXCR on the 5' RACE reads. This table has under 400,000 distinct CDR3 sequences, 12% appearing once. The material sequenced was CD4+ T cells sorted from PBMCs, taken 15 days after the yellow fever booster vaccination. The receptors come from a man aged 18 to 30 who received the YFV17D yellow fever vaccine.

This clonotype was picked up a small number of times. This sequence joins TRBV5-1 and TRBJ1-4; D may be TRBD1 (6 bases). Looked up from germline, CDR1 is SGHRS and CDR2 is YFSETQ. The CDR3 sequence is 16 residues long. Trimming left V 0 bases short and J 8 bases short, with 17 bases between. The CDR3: CASSLATQGPGEKLFF. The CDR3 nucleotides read TGCGCCAGCAGCTTGGCCACCCAGGGGCCGGGGGAAAAACTGTTTTTT. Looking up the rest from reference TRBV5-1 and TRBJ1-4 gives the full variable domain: KAGVTQTPRYLIKTRGQQVTLSCSPISGHRSVSWYQQTPGQGLQFLFEYFSETQRNKGNFPGRFSGRQFSNSRSEMNVSTLELGDSALYLCASSLATQGPGEKLFFGSGTQLSVL.

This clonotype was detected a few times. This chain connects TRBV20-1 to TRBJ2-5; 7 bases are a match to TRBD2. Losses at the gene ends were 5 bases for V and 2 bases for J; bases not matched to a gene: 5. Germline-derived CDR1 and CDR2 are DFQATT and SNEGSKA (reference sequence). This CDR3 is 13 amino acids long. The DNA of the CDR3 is TGCAGTGCTGGGCGGGAGCCGCAAGAGACCCAGTACTTC. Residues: CSAGREPQETQYF.

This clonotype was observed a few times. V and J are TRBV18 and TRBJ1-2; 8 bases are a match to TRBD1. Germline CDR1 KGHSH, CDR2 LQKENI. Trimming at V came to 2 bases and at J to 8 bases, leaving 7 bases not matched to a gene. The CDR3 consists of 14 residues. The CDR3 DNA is TGTGCCAGCTCACCAGGTGACAGGGGTGACGGCTACACCTTC. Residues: CASSPGDRGDGYTF.

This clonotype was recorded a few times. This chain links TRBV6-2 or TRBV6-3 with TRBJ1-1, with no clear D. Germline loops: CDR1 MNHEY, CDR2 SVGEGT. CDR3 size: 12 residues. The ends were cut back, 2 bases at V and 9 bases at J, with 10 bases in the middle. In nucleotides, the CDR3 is TGTGCCAGCAGTTACACGACGGGAAAAGCTTTCTTT. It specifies CASSYTTGKAFF.

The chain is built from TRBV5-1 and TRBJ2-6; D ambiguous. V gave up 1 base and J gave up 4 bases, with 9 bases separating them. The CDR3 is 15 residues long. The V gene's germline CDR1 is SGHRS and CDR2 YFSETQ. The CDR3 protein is CASSLLEDGANVLTF. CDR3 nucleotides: TGCGCCAGCAGCTTGCTAGAGGACGGGGCCAACGTCCTGACTTTC.